Listed below are T cell receptor beta chains from one sample, sequenced in a study of cytomegalovirus exposure and HLA in healthy donors. Repertoires were generated with immunoSEQ multiplex PCR, while TCRdb's copy carries only in-frame clones and drops some. Found here are some 140,000 clones, around 82% of them singletons; the top ten hold around 5.6%. Sample: PBMCs. These TCRs come from a middle-aged woman in good health and CMV-seropositive. The CDR3 runs from the conserved cysteine through the conserved F or W. Each record gives: CDR3 DNA, CDR3 protein, clone size, V gene, J gene, CDR3 length, D gene. A D gene is named only where the DNA matches it firmly. Clone size is shown for a subset of rows, as once, few, many or a class of expanded clone.

CDR3 DNA: TGTGCCAGCAGTTACTCCCCCCGGGCAGATACGCAGTATTTT
CDR3 protein: CASSYSPRADTQYF
clone size: -
V gene: TRBV6-5
J gene: TRBJ2-3
CDR3 length: 14
D gene: -

CDR3 DNA: TGTGCCAGTAGTATAGGGACAGGTCGGACCACAGATACGCAGTATTTT
CDR3 protein: CASSIGTGRTTDTQYF
clone size: once
V gene: TRBV19
J gene: TRBJ2-3
CDR3 length: 16
D gene: TRBD1

CDR3 DNA: TGTGCCAGCAGCCTAGGGGCCTTAGCGGGAGATACGCAGTATTTT
CDR3 protein: CASSLGALAGDTQYF
clone size: -
V gene: TRBV7-8
J gene: TRBJ2-3
CDR3 length: 15
D gene: TRBD2

CDR3 DNA: TGTGCCAGCAGCAGCGGGACTAGCGGGAGCAATGAGCAGTTCTTC
CDR3 protein: CASSSGTSGSNEQFF
clone size: -
V gene: TRBV9
J gene: TRBJ2-1
CDR3 length: 15
D gene: TRBD2

CDR3 DNA: TGTGCCAGCAGCCCTGTATCTCGGAGAGCGGAAGAGCAGTTCTTC
CDR3 protein: CASSPVSRRAEEQFF
clone size: -
V gene: TRBV7-8
J gene: TRBJ2-1
CDR3 length: 15
D gene: -

CDR3 DNA: TGTGCCAGCAGTCCGGGTCAGTTGAACACTGAAGCTTTCTTT
CDR3 protein: CASSPGQLNTEAFF
clone size: once
V gene: TRBV28
J gene: TRBJ1-1
CDR3 length: 14
D gene: -

CDR3 DNA: TGTGCCAGCAGGGACAGGGGTGTGGTCACTGAAGCTTTCTTT
CDR3 protein: CASRDRGVVTEAFF
clone size: -
V gene: TRBV2
J gene: TRBJ1-1
CDR3 length: 14
D gene: TRBD1

CDR3 DNA: TGTGCCAGTAGTCCTCACCGGGTAGGGGTGAACACTGAAGCTTTCTTT
CDR3 protein: CASSPHRVGVNTEAFF
clone size: -
V gene: TRBV19
J gene: TRBJ1-1
CDR3 length: 16
D gene: -

CDR3 DNA: TGTGCCAGCAGCGCCCCGATGAGTGGACGGGAGAGCTCTGGGGCCAACGTCCTGACTTTC
CDR3 protein: CASSAPMSGRESSGANVLTF
clone size: -
V gene: TRBV9
J gene: TRBJ2-6
CDR3 length: 20
D gene: -

CDR3 DNA: TGTGCCAGTAGTATAGGGACCGGGACAGAGCAGTTCTTC
CDR3 protein: CASSIGTGTEQFF
clone size: medium-sized
V gene: TRBV19
J gene: TRBJ2-1
CDR3 length: 13
D gene: -

CDR3 DNA: TGTGCCAGCAGCTTAGTCTCAGGGCTTGGCACTGAAGCTTTCTTT
CDR3 protein: CASSLVSGLGTEAFF
clone size: -
V gene: TRBV7-6
J gene: TRBJ1-1
CDR3 length: 15
D gene: -

CDR3 DNA: TGCGCCAGCAGCTTCCCGGGAGGGCTGAGCACAGATACGCAGTATTTT
CDR3 protein: CASSFPGGLSTDTQYF
clone size: -
V gene: TRBV5-1
J gene: TRBJ2-3
CDR3 length: 16
D gene: TRBD2

CDR3 DNA: TGCGCCAGCAGCACACAGGGACAAGAGACCCAGTACTTC
CDR3 protein: CASSTQGQETQYF
clone size: once
V gene: TRBV5-1
J gene: TRBJ2-5
CDR3 length: 13
D gene: -

CDR3 DNA: TGTGCCATCAGTGAGGAAGGAGGAGGGGCTCAAGATACGCAGTATTTT
CDR3 protein: CAISEEGGGAQDTQYF
clone size: -
V gene: TRBV10-3
J gene: TRBJ2-3
CDR3 length: 16
D gene: -

CDR3 DNA: TGTGCCAGTAATCCGACCGGGACAGCAAACTACGAGCAGTACTTC
CDR3 protein: CASNPTGTANYEQYF
clone size: -
V gene: TRBV19
J gene: TRBJ2-7
CDR3 length: 15
D gene: TRBD1

CDR3 DNA: TGTGCCTGGAGTTCGGCGGGTTACGAGCAGTACTTC
CDR3 protein: CAWSSAGYEQYF
clone size: -
V gene: TRBV30
J gene: TRBJ2-7
CDR3 length: 12
D gene: -

CDR3 DNA: TGCGCCAGCAGCCCGCATGGACAGGGTGACACTGAAGCTTTCTTT
CDR3 protein: CASSPHGQGDTEAFF
clone size: -
V gene: TRBV5-1
J gene: TRBJ1-1
CDR3 length: 15
D gene: TRBD1

CDR3 DNA: TGTGCCAGCAGGACAGGTCAGGGCAACTATGGCTACACCTTC
CDR3 protein: CASRTGQGNYGYTF
clone size: -
V gene: TRBV28
J gene: TRBJ1-2
CDR3 length: 14
D gene: -

CDR3 DNA: TGTGCCAGCAGCCAGACTAGCGGGAGAAACTACGAGCAGTACTTC
CDR3 protein: CASSQTSGRNYEQYF
clone size: -
V gene: TRBV5-5
J gene: TRBJ2-7
CDR3 length: 15
D gene: TRBD2

CDR3 DNA: TGTGCCAGCAGTTACAGGCAGGGGAAAGCCTACGAGCAGTACTTC
CDR3 protein: CASSYRQGKAYEQYF
clone size: -
V gene: TRBV6-5
J gene: TRBJ2-7
CDR3 length: 15
D gene: -

CDR3 DNA: TGTGCCAGCAGCTTGGGACTAGCGGGAACCGATGAGCAGTTCTTC
CDR3 protein: CASSLGLAGTDEQFF
clone size: -
V gene: TRBV11-2
J gene: TRBJ2-1
CDR3 length: 15
D gene: TRBD2

CDR3 DNA: TGCGCCAGCAGCGCCGGGACTACCAGCACAGATACGCAGTATTTT
CDR3 protein: CASSAGTTSTDTQYF
clone size: -
V gene: TRBV5-1
J gene: TRBJ2-3
CDR3 length: 15
D gene: TRBD2

CDR3 DNA: TGTGCCAGCAGCCAAGACCCCCCAGGTTTCTCCGAGCAGTACTTC
CDR3 protein: CASSQDPPGFSEQYF
clone size: once
V gene: TRBV14
J gene: TRBJ2-7
CDR3 length: 15
D gene: -

CDR3 DNA: TGCGCCAGCATGCTTAGCGGGAGTTTGAAGAATGAGCAGTTCTTC
CDR3 protein: CASMLSGSLKNEQFF
clone size: -
V gene: TRBV5-1
J gene: TRBJ2-1
CDR3 length: 15
D gene: TRBD2

CDR3 DNA: TGTGCCAGCAGATCCCCTGGACTAGCGGAAACCACCGGGGAGCTGTTTTTT
CDR3 protein: CASRSPGLAETTGELFF
clone size: -
V gene: TRBV7-9
J gene: TRBJ2-2
CDR3 length: 17
D gene: TRBD2

CDR3 DNA: TGTGCCTGGAGTAATCTACAGGCGGTCATGATCTATGGCTACACCTTC
CDR3 protein: CAWSNLQAVMIYGYTF
clone size: -
V gene: TRBV30
J gene: TRBJ1-2
CDR3 length: 16
D gene: -

CDR3 DNA: TGCGCCTCAGGTGCAGCCGAATCTGCCGCTTTCTTT
CDR3 protein: CASGAAESAAFF
clone size: -
V gene: TRBV10-2
J gene: TRBJ1-1
CDR3 length: 12
D gene: -

CDR3 DNA: TGTGCCAGCAGCAAGTGGGATGGGACTAGCGGGGGGGATACGCAGTATTTT
CDR3 protein: CASSKWDGTSGGDTQYF
clone size: -
V gene: TRBV9
J gene: TRBJ2-3
CDR3 length: 17
D gene: TRBD2

CDR3 DNA: TGTGCCAGCAGTTATGGACAGATGGATGGCTACACCTTC
CDR3 protein: CASSYGQMDGYTF
clone size: -
V gene: TRBV27
J gene: TRBJ1-2
CDR3 length: 13
D gene: -

CDR3 DNA: TGTGCCAGCAGTGAACTAGCGGGAGGCGCCTACAATGAGCAGTTCTTC
CDR3 protein: CASSELAGGAYNEQFF
clone size: -
V gene: TRBV6-1
J gene: TRBJ2-1
CDR3 length: 16
D gene: TRBD2

CDR3 DNA: TGTGCCAGCAGTAAACCGGGACAGGGCTCTTTCTATGGCTACACCTTC
CDR3 protein: CASSKPGQGSFYGYTF
clone size: -
V gene: TRBV28
J gene: TRBJ1-2
CDR3 length: 16
D gene: TRBD1

CDR3 DNA: TGTGCCAGCAGCGTAGTCCCCACTACAAGCACAGATACGCAGTATTTT
CDR3 protein: CASSVVPTTSTDTQYF
clone size: -
V gene: TRBV9
J gene: TRBJ2-3
CDR3 length: 16
D gene: -

CDR3 DNA: TGTGCTAGTGGTAAGAACAGGAACTACAATGAGCAGTTCTTC
CDR3 protein: CASGKNRNYNEQFF
clone size: -
V gene: TRBV12-5
J gene: TRBJ2-1
CDR3 length: 14
D gene: -

CDR3 DNA: TGTGCCAGCAGCTGGGACAGAACTAACTATGGCTACACCTTC
CDR3 protein: CASSWDRTNYGYTF
clone size: -
V gene: TRBV5-4
J gene: TRBJ1-2
CDR3 length: 14
D gene: TRBD1

CDR3 DNA: TGTGCCAGCAGTTCAGATGACAGGGGGCACGAAAAACTGTTTTTT
CDR3 protein: CASSSDDRGHEKLFF
clone size: -
V gene: TRBV27
J gene: TRBJ1-4
CDR3 length: 15
D gene: TRBD1

CDR3 DNA: TGTGCCAGCAGTGAAACCCAACAAGGGGGCATTTTTGTAGGGCATGGACTGTTTTTT
CDR3 protein: CASSETQQGGIFVGHGLFF
clone size: -
V gene: TRBV6-1
J gene: TRBJ1-4
CDR3 length: 19
D gene: TRBD1

CDR3 DNA: TGTGCCAGCAGTGAAGGGCAACTAGCGGGAGGAGGAGAGACCCAGTACTTC
CDR3 protein: CASSEGQLAGGGETQYF
clone size: -
V gene: TRBV2
J gene: TRBJ2-5
CDR3 length: 17
D gene: TRBD2

CDR3 DNA: TGTGCCAGCAGCTCACAACCGGGACTAGCGGGTAGGGAGCAGTACTTC
CDR3 protein: CASSSQPGLAGREQYF
clone size: -
V gene: TRBV7-2
J gene: TRBJ2-7
CDR3 length: 16
D gene: TRBD2

CDR3 DNA: TGCGCCAGCAGTTCTAACACAGATACGCAGTATTTT
CDR3 protein: CASSSNTDTQYF
clone size: -
V gene: TRBV5-1
J gene: TRBJ2-3
CDR3 length: 12
D gene: -

CDR3 DNA: TGTGCCAGCAGCTTTATAGCGCTTGACGCCAATGAGCAGTTCTTC
CDR3 protein: CASSFIALDANEQFF
clone size: -
V gene: TRBV5-5
J gene: TRBJ2-1
CDR3 length: 15
D gene: -

CDR3 DNA: TGTGCCAGTTCGACACTTAGCACAGATACGCAGTATTTT
CDR3 protein: CASSTLSTDTQYF
clone size: -
V gene: TRBV28
J gene: TRBJ2-3
CDR3 length: 13
D gene: -

CDR3 DNA: TGTGCCAGTACCGACAGGGGGTCTAGCACAGATACGCAGTATTTT
CDR3 protein: CASTDRGSSTDTQYF
clone size: -
V gene: TRBV19
J gene: TRBJ2-3
CDR3 length: 15
D gene: TRBD1

CDR3 DNA: TGTGCCAGCAGCTTTCCGGTGCCGGGAAACTCGAACACCGGGGAGCTGTTTTTT
CDR3 protein: CASSFPVPGNSNTGELFF
clone size: -
V gene: TRBV11-2
J gene: TRBJ2-2
CDR3 length: 18
D gene: -

CDR3 DNA: TGTGCCAGCAGTGAGAGGCAGGGGGCTGCGAACACTGAAGCTTTCTTT
CDR3 protein: CASSERQGAANTEAFF
clone size: -
V gene: TRBV2
J gene: TRBJ1-1
CDR3 length: 16
D gene: TRBD1

CDR3 DNA: TGTGCCAGCAGGGCCGGGACTAGCGGGGCCGGCAACAATGAGCAGTTCTTC
CDR3 protein: CASRAGTSGAGNNEQFF
clone size: few
V gene: TRBV6-4
J gene: TRBJ2-1
CDR3 length: 17
D gene: TRBD2

CDR3 DNA: TGTGCCAGCAGCAAAGCGCCGGGACAGGGAGATAGCAATCAGCCCCAGCATTTT
CDR3 protein: CASSKAPGQGDSNQPQHF
clone size: -
V gene: TRBV21-1
J gene: TRBJ1-5
CDR3 length: 18
D gene: -

CDR3 DNA: TGTGCCAGCAGCGTAGTACCTAGCTGGGCCGGGGAGCTGTTTTTT
CDR3 protein: CASSVVPSWAGELFF
clone size: -
V gene: TRBV9
J gene: TRBJ2-2
CDR3 length: 15
D gene: -

CDR3 DNA: TGTGCCAGCAGCAGGCGGGGCCTGACAGGGGGCGCGTGTTATGGCTACACCTTC
CDR3 protein: CASSRRGLTGGACYGYTF
clone size: -
V gene: TRBV21-1
J gene: TRBJ1-2
CDR3 length: 18
D gene: -

CDR3 DNA: TGCGCCAGCAGCGAGCATAGCGGGAGCACCGGGGAGCTGTTTTTT
CDR3 protein: CASSEHSGSTGELFF
clone size: -
V gene: TRBV5-1
J gene: TRBJ2-2
CDR3 length: 15
D gene: TRBD2

CDR3 DNA: TGTGCCAGCACCTCTCAGGGAAGGAATGAGCAGTTCTTC
CDR3 protein: CASTSQGRNEQFF
clone size: -
V gene: TRBV28
J gene: TRBJ2-1
CDR3 length: 13
D gene: -

CDR3 DNA: TGTGCCAGCAGCTTCACGGCGGGGGCGGAGACCCAGTACTTC
CDR3 protein: CASSFTAGAETQYF
clone size: -
V gene: TRBV11-2
J gene: TRBJ2-5
CDR3 length: 14
D gene: -

CDR3 DNA: TGTGCCAGCAGTTTAGGGACAGGGGGCGGAACCTTC
CDR3 protein: CASSLGTGGGTF
clone size: -
V gene: TRBV28
J gene: TRBJ1-2
CDR3 length: 12
D gene: TRBD1

CDR3 DNA: TGTGCCAGCAGCCAAGACGGGGGCACAGATACGCAGTATTTT
CDR3 protein: CASSQDGGTDTQYF
clone size: -
V gene: TRBV4-2
J gene: TRBJ2-3
CDR3 length: 14
D gene: -

CDR3 DNA: TGTGCCAGCAGAACGGGATTACAAGAGACCCAGTACTTC
CDR3 protein: CASRTGLQETQYF
clone size: -
V gene: TRBV2
J gene: TRBJ2-5
CDR3 length: 13
D gene: -

CDR3 DNA: TGCGCCAGCAGCCAGTCGTTGCGGGAGGGCGGCACAGATACGCAGTATTTT
CDR3 protein: CASSQSLREGGTDTQYF
clone size: -
V gene: TRBV4-1
J gene: TRBJ2-3
CDR3 length: 17
D gene: TRBD2